Listed below are T cell receptor beta chains from one sample, sequenced in a study of monozygotic twins with inflammatory bowel disease. TCRdb re-called the 5' RACE reads and gives one entry per CDR3 protein, without DNA. The repertoire table contains more than 95,000 distinct CDR3 sequences. Sequencing input: blood. The receptors shown here come from a human donor with ulcerative colitis or Crohn's disease, or a healthy co-twin of an affected twin (not recorded which). Each CDR3 is given with its conserved first and last residue. Each record gives: V gene, J gene, CDR3 protein.

TRBV7-3	TRBJ2-7	CASSLIPENEQYF
TRBV20-1	TRBJ1-2	CSAPQGTGYTF
TRBV25-1	TRBJ2-7	CASSRTRTGDSHEQYF
TRBV4-3	TRBJ2-3	CACSGDSYTDTQYF
TRBV7-9	TRBJ1-6	CASSGQGGSPLHF
TRBV27	TRBJ1-5	CARRLRDRGGGQPQHF
TRBV5-1	TRBJ1-1	CASKGPMNTEAFF
TRBV29-1	TRBJ2-3	CSVERGPGDTQYF
TRBV20-1	TRBJ2-3	CSARGDGSTDTQYF
TRBV19	TRBJ1-4	CASSPGAGREKLFF
TRBV7-2	TRBJ1-2	CASSLAFSTGGYTF
TRBV19	TRBJ2-1	CASRRYGMYNEQFF
TRBV28	TRBJ2-7	CASTPPPGTSRQLGYEQYF
TRBV6-5	TRBJ2-3	CASSTPVTQYF
TRBV6-5	TRBJ1-1	CAVRGTVNTEAFF
TRBV4-2	TRBJ1-3	CASSQDYSSGNTIYF
TRBV20-1	TRBJ2-3	CSARRRGADTQYF
TRBV7-2	TRBJ2-3	CASSQWDSPTDTQYF
TRBV5-5	TRBJ1-5	CASSPQYRDDQPQHF
TRBV12-3/TRBV12-4	TRBJ2-3	CASSLVTSSDTQYF
TRBV6-2/TRBV6-3	TRBJ2-4	CASSSARDVVGMQYF
TRBV28	TRBJ1-5	CASSWTGSQPQHF
TRBV6-5	TRBJ2-7	CASSFLQAPSYEQYF
TRBV4-3	TRBJ2-5	CASSQFRGGQETQYF
TRBV18	TRBJ1-1	CASSQSGDTEAFF
TRBV28	TRBJ2-3	CASRSAGARDTQYF
TRBV12-3/TRBV12-4	TRBJ1-2	CASSLVGSEGYGYTF
TRBV6-5	TRBJ2-7	CATRRSGSYEQYF
TRBV7-9	TRBJ2-1	CASSSPGGRYNEQFF
TRBV6-1	TRBJ2-3	CASSESPTSVDTQYF
TRBV6-1	TRBJ2-7	CASSHPGQGSYEQYF
TRBV28	TRBJ2-5	CASSYTGLAGFIGQETQYF
TRBV18	TRBJ1-1	CASSPRETEAFF
TRBV7-9	TRBJ1-5	CASSLASNQPQHF
TRBV27	TRBJ2-7	CASSFRTGEQYF
TRBV7-2	TRBJ1-5	CASSLDRPGGPQHF
TRBV12-3/TRBV12-4	TRBJ2-5	CASSWETTETQYF
TRBV7-2	TRBJ2-5	CASSSLRVGETQYF
TRBV12-3/TRBV12-4	TRBJ1-5	CASSPSGSGNQPQHF
TRBV5-1	TRBJ1-4	CASSLIQGINEKLFF
TRBV30	TRBJ2-5	CAWSVAGGRTQYF
TRBV20-1	TRBJ1-1	CSAPRAWTNTEAFF
TRBV6-2/TRBV6-3	TRBJ2-5	CASSYLAGGPYQETQYF
TRBV7-2	TRBJ1-1	CASSLVVWAEAFF
TRBV27	TRBJ1-1	CASREGRGNTEAFF
TRBV29-1	TRBJ2-2	CSVPEGRGELFF
TRBV7-3	TRBJ2-5	CASSQLAGSQETQYF
TRBV7-9	TRBJ1-1	CASSLSGGSEAFF
TRBV20-1	TRBJ2-1	CSARVGPASGMYNEQFF
TRBV4-3	TRBJ2-6	CASSPTGGRSGANVLTF
TRBV6-6	TRBJ2-1	CASRPIQGGDEQFF
TRBV9	TRBJ1-3	CASSAGTAGNTIYF
TRBV29-1	TRBJ2-7	CSVEQQGGMYEQYF
TRBV12-3/TRBV12-4	TRBJ1-2	CASSIRARSRNYGYTF
TRBV3-1	TRBJ2-7	CASSPCTLGGPRKAYEQYF
TRBV5-4	TRBJ2-1	CASSPAGGPYNEQFF
TRBV24-1	TRBJ2-1	CATSDLGLENNEQFF
TRBV15	TRBJ2-7	CATSRDQWYEQYF